Presented here are 10 T cell receptor beta chains from one specimen sequenced in a study of cytomegalovirus exposure and HLA in healthy donors. The PCR ran on 60 Vbeta and 13 Jbeta primers. TCRdb's table, derived via immunoSEQ multiplex PCR, lists solely in-frame clones and lacks some. This sample has roughly 160,000 clones, with approximately 80% found just once. The sequenced sample consisted of PBMCs. Source of these receptors: a woman in her 30s in good health and CMV-seronegative.

The V call is TRBV19, the J call TRBJ1-5; TRBD1 matches at 9 bases. With V trimmed by 2 bases and J by 4 bases, 3 bases remained unmatched. CDR1 LNHDA and CDR2 SQIVND come from the germline V gene (reference sequence). The length of the CDR3 is 15 residues. The CDR3: CASSILQGANQPQHF. Here the CDR3 DNA reads TGTGCCAGTAGTATATTACAGGGGGCTAATCAGCCCCAGCATTTT.

This clone was recorded a few times. The V and J genes are TRBV2 and TRBJ1-1; a possible D gene is TRBD1 (5 bases). Germline loops: CDR1 SNHLY, CDR2 FYNNEI. The CDR3 extends over 13 amino acids. V shed 6 bases and J shed 4 bases, with 12 bases lying between them. The CDR3, as DNA: TGTGCCAGCAGCAGGGCGGCAGGCACTGAAGCTTTCTTT. It encodes CASSRAAGTEAFF.

This clone has more than one count but fewer than ten. J is TRBJ1-2 and V is TRBV5-1, with 11 positions matching TRBD1. In germline, CDR1 is SGHRS, CDR2 YFSETQ. CDR3 length: 15 residues. After removal of 3 bases from V and 7 bases from J, the junction contained 8 bases not matched to a gene. The CDR3 region has the DNA TGCGCCAGCAGCTATACGGACAGGGGGCTAGGTGGCTACACCTTC. Amino acids: CASSYTDRGLGGYTF.

The rearrangement links TRBV11-3 to TRBJ2-7; 7 bases map to TRBD2. Germline lookup yields CDR1 SGHNT and CDR2 YENEEA. This CDR3 spans 14 amino acids. Trimming took 5 bases from V and 5 from J; bases not matched to a gene: 9. The CDR3: CASSPNGREHEQYF. The CDR3 DNA follows: TGTGCCAGCAGCCCCAATGGGAGGGAACACGAGCAGTACTTC.

V gene TRBV19 combines with J gene TRBJ2-7; D gene unclear. This CDR3 spans 13 amino acids. Germline loops: CDR1 LNHDA, CDR2 SQIVND (reference sequence). With 0 bases removed from V and 4 bases from J, the gap between germline ends came to 7 bases. The CDR3 DNA is TGTGCCAGTAGTATAGAGGCATCGTACGAGCAGTACTTC. As protein: CASSIEASYEQYF.

The chain links TRBV7-2 to TRBJ2-1, with 10 bases aligning to TRBD2. The CDR3 runs 15 residues. The germline CDR1 and CDR2 sequences are SGHTA and FQGNSA. The junction had 9 bases not matched to a gene; V was cut back by 5 bases and J by 8 bases. CDR3 residues: CASSHGASGGDEQFF. The DNA of the CDR3 is TGTGCCAGCAGCCACGGAGCTAGCGGGGGCGATGAGCAGTTCTTC.

The V gene is TRBV29-1, the J gene TRBJ2-7; D is possibly TRBD1 (5 bases). The germline V gene encodes CDR1 SQVTM and CDR2 ANQGSEA. The germline V and J ends were trimmed by 5 bases and 1 base, with 12 bases remaining between them. The CDR3 length is 13 residues. CDR3 nucleotides: TGCAGCGTTAAAGCGACAGCTTCCTACGAGCAGTACTTC. It specifies CSVKATASYEQYF.

V usage is TRBV18 and J usage is TRBJ1-1, with a possible D match to TRBD1 (5 bases). Germline V gene sequence: CDR1 KGHSH, CDR2 LQKENI. V was shortened by 3 bases and J by 0 bases, with 11 bases between the two germline ends. The CDR3 length is 15 residues. The CDR3 loop is CASSPRQLMNTEAFF. In DNA, the CDR3 is TGTGCCAGCTCACCGCGACAGCTTATGAACACTGAAGCTTTCTTT.

This clone has a single count. V usage is TRBV19 and J usage is TRBJ1-5; no reliable D call. Per the germline V gene, CDR1 is LNHDA and CDR2 is SQIVND (reference sequence). The CDR3 has 14 residues. V was shortened by 9 bases and J by 3 bases, with 15 bases between the two germline ends. The CDR3 nucleotides are TGTGCCAGCACTATCCGGGATTACAATCAGCCCCAGCATTTT. This codes for CASTIRDYNQPQHF.

A single count supports this clone. This sequence joins TRBV7-9 and TRBJ2-5; maybe TRBD2 (6 bases). This CDR3 spans 14 amino acids. V lost 6 bases and J 5 bases, leaving 16 bases between the germline ends. Germline CDR1 is SEHNR and CDR2 is FQNEAQ (reference sequence). The CDR3 bases are TGTGCCAGCAGAGCTCCTCCGGGGGTGGAGACCCAGTACTTC. This encodes CASRAPPGVETQYF.